This is a list of T cell receptor beta chains from one sample in a study of T cell clonotyping in hematopoietic cell transplantation. Profiling relied on immunoSEQ multiplex PCR, and the TCRdb table lists in-frame clones only, not all of them. The top ten clones hold roughly 1.7% of a sample with 69,000 or so clones, approximately 94% of them seen once. The sequencing input was peripheral blood mononuclear cells. Receptors were obtained from a man aged 50 to 60 in good health. Some clones in this sample may be carry-over from other donors' samples. The CDR3 runs from the conserved cysteine through the conserved F or W.

v_call	j_call	cdr3_aa
TRBV6-5	TRBJ1-4	CASSYGRGGEKLFF
TRBV25-1	TRBJ2-1	CASSVAGLYNEQFF
TRBV7-3	TRBJ2-7	CASSFTGGYEQYF
TRBV29-1	TRBJ1-5	CSAQEFSNQPQHF
TRBV7-3	TRBJ2-5	CASSPSGGARETQYF
TRBV29-1	TRBJ2-3	CSVSPGRTDTQYF
TRBV5-4	TRBJ1-6	CASSLASGITYNSPLHF
TRBV30	TRBJ1-2	CAWRFRPERGYTF
TRBV27	TRBJ1-6	CASSLSTGGYSPLHF
TRBV6-5	TRBJ2-7	CASSYSWGDYEQYF
TRBV9	TRBJ1-2	CASSEGTGGNYGYTF
TRBV4-1	TRBJ2-3	CASSQGYGRTDTQYF
TRBV28	TRBJ2-7	CASSSSSGQGSSYEQYF
TRBV29-1	TRBJ2-5	CSVELGETQYF
TRBV2	TRBJ2-1	CASSSATSSRSYNEQFF
TRBV14	TRBJ2-7	CASSLRLAPNYEQYF
TRBV5-6	TRBJ2-2	CASSLGPSLSGELFF
TRBV9	TRBJ2-5	CASSYSGGAGETQYF
TRBV19	TRBJ1-2	CASSTQSAGYTF
TRBV5-1	TRBJ2-3	CASSLYEGGNYF
TRBV4-1	TRBJ2-7	CASSQVGLSSYEQYF
TRBV5-1	TRBJ2-5	CASSLQETQYF
TRBV7-2	TRBJ1-5	CASSLGAGTGQPQHF
TRBV2	TRBJ2-7	CASSDGEGRLEQYF
TRBV28	TRBJ1-4	CASRNTGYEKLFF
TRBV29-1	TRBJ1-1	CSGNRGMNTEAFF
TRBV29-1	TRBJ2-3	CSEDRGQTQYF